Listed here are 26 T cell receptor beta chains from one sample, sequenced in a study of CD8+ T cells in alopecia areata (dated by TCRdb to between 2018 and 2020). Per the publication, the time point label means: roughly 24 weeks on oral tofacitinib. Taken with the paper, the label for treatment or condition translates to: oral pan-JAK inhibitor, 5-10 mg twice daily. Library preparation was by the immunoSEQ multiplex PCR assay. RNA was extracted from all samples and reverse transcribed into cDNA as template for TCR sequencing. This is the immuneACCESS table as TCRdb keeps it, with only in-frame sequences that have V and J called. A part of the clones is gone; compared with another copy, unresolved V genes explain less than half, and the rest is unexplained. Within this sample are around 190,000 clones, with 60% of them counted one time only. Clones ranked in the top ten supply 1% of the sample. The sample here was CD4+ T cells sorted from blood, taken at week 24, from a patient treated with tofacitinib. The receptors come from a human donor with alopecia areata.

This clone was detected a few times. A read error is possible here, since a much larger clone lies one base away. V is TRBV5-6 and J is TRBJ2-3; D is unresolved. CDR3 size: 11 residues. CDR1 is SGHDT and CDR2 is YYEEEE in the germline V gene. V lost 3 bases and J 2 bases, leaving 1 base between the germline ends. The CDR3 protein is CASSYTDTQYF. DNA of the CDR3: TGTGCCAGCAGCTACACAGATACGCAGTATTTT.

On this clone itself: This sample includes further DNA sequences coding for the same CDR3. This rearrangement joins TRBV30 to TRBJ1-1, with unresolved D. Trimming removed 3 bases from V and 1 base from J, with 9 bases in between. This CDR3 has 13 amino acids. The germline V gene has CDR1 GTSNPN and CDR2 SVGIG (reference sequence). The DNA of the CDR3 is TGTGCCTGGAGCGGGGTTGGGAACACTGAAGCTTTCTTT. Translated, it gives CAWSGVGNTEAFF. Supplemented by reference TRBV30 and TRBJ1-1, the full variable domain reads SQTIHQWPATLVQPVGSPLSLECTVEGTSNPNLYWYRQAAGRGLQLLFYSVGIGQISSEVPQNLSASRPQDRQFILSSKKLLLSDSGFYLCAWSGVGNTEAFFGQGTRLTVV.

This clone has a handful of counts. CDR3 bases: TGTGCCAGCAGAGGCGGACGGGGGAGCACAGATACGCAGTATTTT. Translation: CASRGGRGSTDTQYF. The chain uses TRBV6-4 and TRBJ2-3; D is perhaps TRBD2 (6 bases). Germline assignment: CDR1 MRHNA and CDR2 SNTAGT. The CDR3 contains 15 residues. V was pared by 6 bases and J by 0 bases, with 13 bases between.

This chain links TRBV15 with TRBJ2-7, with 8 bases identical to TRBD1. The CDR3 is 14 residues long. The germline V gene has CDR1 LNHNV and CDR2 YYDKDF (reference sequence). V dropped 1 base and J dropped 3; count of bases not matched to a gene: 2. CDR3 region: CATSRGTGNYEQYF. CDR3 DNA: TGTGCCACCAGCAGAGGGACAGGGAACTACGAGCAGTACTTC. Based on the CDR3 plus reference TRBV15 and TRBJ2-7, the full variable domain is DAMVIQNPRYQVTQFGKPVTLSCSQTLNHNVMYWYQQKSSQAPKLLFHYYDKDFNNEADTPDNFQSRRPNTSFCFLDIRSPGLGDTAMYLCATSRGTGNYEQYFGPGTRLTVT.

The chain recombines TRBV25-1 with TRBJ1-5; D gene ambiguous. V shed 4 bases and J shed 5 bases, with 9 bases lying between them. The germline gives CDR1 MGHDK, CDR2 SYGVNS. The CDR3 extends over 13 amino acids. For the CDR3, the DNA is TGTGCCAGCAGTGGAGGAAAGGATCAGCCCCAGCATTTT. Residues: CASSGGKDQPQHF.

The table lists this clone with many counts. This chain joins TRBV9 and TRBJ2-2; D is ambiguous. There are 15 residues in the CDR3. Germline-derived CDR1 and CDR2 are SGDLS and YYNGEE. V gave up 3 bases and J gave up 6 bases, with 15 bases separating them. The CDR3 region is CASSATGSGAGELFF. The CDR3 DNA sequence: TGTGCCAGCAGCGCGACGGGCAGTGGAGCCGGGGAGCTGTTTTTT.

This clone occurred a few times. The chain employs TRBV19 and TRBJ1-1; no reliable D call. The CDR3 extends over 14 amino acids. Germline V gives CDR1 LNHDA, CDR2 SQIVND (reference sequence). Trimming stripped 3 bases from V and 7 bases from J, with 15 bases between. The CDR3 here is CASSISAVFNEAFF. The DNA for the CDR3 is TGTGCCAGTAGTATTTCGGCAGTTTTTAATGAAGCTTTCTTT.

V and J are TRBV5-1 and TRBJ1-2; the D is unclear. The germline V gene encodes CDR1 SGHRS and CDR2 YFSETQ. This CDR3 spans 13 amino acids. V was clipped by 3 bases and J by 4 bases, with 10 bases between them. The CDR3 is CASSYFGRYGYTF. CDR3 in DNA: TGCGCCAGCAGCTATTTCGGACGCTATGGCTACACCTTC.

This clone was counted a few times. The J gene is TRBJ1-6, the V gene TRBV7-2; D gene uncertain. Per the germline V gene, CDR1 is SGHTA and CDR2 is FQGNSA. Trimming pared 1 base from V and 13 bases from J, leaving 17 bases between. CDR3 length: 15 amino acids. The CDR3 nucleotides are TGTGCCAGCAGCTTAGACGGTGCAGCTAGGAGCCCCCTCCACTTT. Protein: CASSLDGAARSPLHF.

This clone was detected a few times. The chain employs TRBV5-6 and TRBJ1-5; D gene uncertain. This CDR3 spans 12 amino acids. The V gene's germline CDR1 is SGHDT and CDR2 YYEEEE. Trimming shortened V by 3 bases and J by 7 bases, and 8 bases separated the two germline ends. CDR3 residues: CASSSRRQPQHF. CDR3 nucleotides: TGTGCCAGCAGCTCAAGGAGACAGCCCCAGCATTTT.

This clone was counted between two and nine times. The rearrangement uses TRBV4-2 and TRBJ1-1; no definite D call. This CDR3 has 13 amino acids. Trimming shortened V by 4 bases and J by 1 base, and 7 bases separated the two germline ends. CDR1 is LGHNA, CDR2 YNFKEQ, per germline. CDR3 in amino acids: CASSLRQNTEAFF. The CDR3, as DNA: TGTGCCAGCAGCCTCAGACAGAACACTGAAGCTTTCTTT.

The chain joins TRBV10-3 to TRBJ2-1, with 9 nucleotides matching TRBD2. V dropped 11 bases and J dropped 9; count of bases not matched to a gene: 17. CDR1 ENHRY and CDR2 SYGVKD come from the germline V gene. The CDR3 totals 15 residues. CDR3 DNA sequence: TGTGCCGTGAAAGGCGGCGGGGGGGAGAGGCTTGAGCAGTTCTTC. Its translation: CAVKGGGGERLEQFF.

This chain connects TRBV29-1 to TRBJ2-3, with TRBD1 matching 8 bases. The CDR3 is made up of 15 amino acids. Losses at the gene ends were 6 bases for V and 3 bases for J; bases not matched to a gene: 11. The germline V gene encodes CDR1 SQVTM and CDR2 ANQGSEA. For the CDR3, the DNA is TGCAGCGTCAACCCCGGGACAGGTACTACAGATACGCAGTATTTT. This encodes CSVNPGTGTTDTQYF.

The rearrangement uses TRBV6-5 and TRBJ1-5; perhaps TRBD1 as D (6 bases). With 4 bases removed from V and 7 bases from J, the gap between germline ends came to 17 bases. The CDR3 covers 15 residues. The germline V gene encodes CDR1 MNHEY and CDR2 SVGAGI. CDR3 sequence reads: CASSSIQGLGQPQHF. The CDR3 DNA reads as TGTGCCAGCAGTTCCATCCAGGGGTTAGGACAGCCCCAGCATTTT.

V is TRBV4-3 and J is TRBJ2-2; perhaps D is TRBD1 or TRBD2 (5 bases each). CDR1 is LGHNA, CDR2 YSLEER, per germline. The CDR3 is 15 residues long. V gave up 0 bases and J gave up 6 bases, with 11 bases separating them. CDR3 amino acids: CASSQEGVLSGELFF. The CDR3 DNA follows: TGCGCCAGCAGCCAAGAGGGGGTGTTGTCCGGGGAGCTGTTTTTT.

V and J are TRBV30 and TRBJ2-1, with 10 bases aligning to TRBD1. Losses at the gene ends were 3 bases for V and 4 bases for J; bases not matched to a gene: 9. The CDR3 has 16 amino acids. CDR1 is GTSNPN, CDR2 SVGIG, per germline (reference sequence). The DNA of the CDR3 is TGTGCCTGGAGCCCCCCGGGACAGGGGAGATACAATGAGCAGTTCTTC. It is translated as CAWSPPGQGRYNEQFF.

J is TRBJ2-5 and V is TRBV7-6, with 8 bases identical to TRBD2. The J segment lost 5 bases and the V segment lost 1 base, leaving 6 bases of the junction unmatched. CDR3 size: 15 residues. In germline, CDR1 is SGHVS, CDR2 FNYEAQ. CDR3 nucleotide sequence: TGTGCCAGCAGCTTAGATACCCAGCGGGGGGAGACCCAGTACTTC. It encodes CASSLDTQRGETQYF.

The chain couples TRBV27 to TRBJ2-6; TRBD1 matches 10 bases. Germline loops: CDR1 MNHEY, CDR2 SMNVEV (reference sequence). Trimming at V came to 3 bases and at J to 12 bases, leaving 8 bases not matched to a gene. The CDR3 spans 15 residues. The DNA for the CDR3 is TGTGCCAGCAGTTTCCTGACAGGGGGCCCGGGCGTCCTGACTTTC. This codes for CASSFLTGGPGVLTF.

This chain joins TRBV30 and TRBJ1-2, with D tentatively TRBD1 (5 bases). Trimming cost V 2 bases and J 5 bases, with 21 bases left between them. Germline CDR1 is GTSNPN and CDR2 is SVGIG (reference sequence). The CDR3 has 16 residues. CDR3 protein: CAWSPPGRGIIYGYTF. CDR3 sequence (DNA): TGTGCCTGGAGTCCTCCGGGGCGGGGGATAATTTATGGCTACACCTTC.

The chain is built from TRBV27 and TRBJ1-6; TRBD1 aligns across 7 bases. Losses at the gene ends were 5 bases for V and 7 bases for J; bases not matched to a gene: 5. The CDR3 sequence is 14 residues long. Germline CDR1 and CDR2: MNHEY and SMNVEV (reference sequence). The CDR3 bases are TGTGCCAGCAGTCTTGGACAGGTCAATTCACCCCTCCACTTT. Amino acids: CASSLGQVNSPLHF.

The chain couples TRBV5-1 to TRBJ2-1, with D unclear. The CDR3 length is 13 residues. Germline V gene lookup returns CDR1 SGHRS and CDR2 YFSETQ. Trimming removed 4 bases from V and 5 bases from J, with 10 bases in between. The CDR3 is CASSGKQNNEQFF. The CDR3 coding sequence is TGCGCCAGCAGCGGAAAGCAAAACAATGAGCAGTTCTTC.

This clone was seen only a few times. This chain uses TRBV20-1 with TRBJ2-3; D is undetermined. V dropped 8 bases and J dropped 8 bases, with 8 bases sitting between them. The CDR3 is 9 amino acids. Germline values: CDR1 DFQATT, CDR2 SNEGSKA (reference sequence). Here the CDR3 reads CSTPGTQYF. CDR3 bases: TGCAGTACCCCGGGTACGCAGTATTTT.

V and J are TRBV30 and TRBJ1-1; 7 bases are shared with TRBD1. The V gene's germline CDR1 is GTSNPN and CDR2 SVGIG (reference sequence). The CDR3 runs 18 residues. Trimming removed 3 bases from V and 0 bases from J; junction bases left unmatched: 16. CDR3 in DNA: TGTGCCTGGAGGCAAGTCCCAGAGAAACAGGGGATGAACACTGAAGCTTTCTTT. Residues: CAWRQVPEKQGMNTEAFF.

The V call is TRBV29-1, the J call TRBJ1-1, with TRBD1 identical over 9 bases. Trimming removed 5 bases from V and 5 bases from J; junction bases left unmatched: 12. The CDR3 consists of 15 residues. Germline V CDR1 and CDR2: SQVTM, ANQGSEA. The chain's CDR3 is CSVMGTGLIGTEAFF. As DNA, the CDR3 is TGCAGCGTTATGGGGACAGGGTTGATAGGGACTGAAGCTTTCTTT.

The gene calls are TRBV4-3 and TRBJ1-6, with TRBD1 matching 12 bases. The germline V gene encodes CDR1 LGHNA and CDR2 YSLEER. CDR3 length: 17 residues. V dropped 0 bases and J dropped 8; count of bases not matched to a gene: 5. The CDR3 sequence: CASSQDRGQGAYSPLHF. The CDR3 DNA is TGCGCCAGCAGCCAAGATAGGGGACAGGGGGCGTATTCACCCCTCCACTTT.

The chain couples TRBV18 to TRBJ1-2; no definite D call. Per the germline V gene, CDR1 is KGHSH and CDR2 is LQKENI. V was cut by 3 bases and J by 4 bases, with 9 bases left in between. The CDR3 runs 13 residues. CDR3 loop: CASSPTEVYGYTF. For the CDR3, the DNA is TGTGCCAGCTCACCTACAGAAGTCTATGGCTACACCTTC.